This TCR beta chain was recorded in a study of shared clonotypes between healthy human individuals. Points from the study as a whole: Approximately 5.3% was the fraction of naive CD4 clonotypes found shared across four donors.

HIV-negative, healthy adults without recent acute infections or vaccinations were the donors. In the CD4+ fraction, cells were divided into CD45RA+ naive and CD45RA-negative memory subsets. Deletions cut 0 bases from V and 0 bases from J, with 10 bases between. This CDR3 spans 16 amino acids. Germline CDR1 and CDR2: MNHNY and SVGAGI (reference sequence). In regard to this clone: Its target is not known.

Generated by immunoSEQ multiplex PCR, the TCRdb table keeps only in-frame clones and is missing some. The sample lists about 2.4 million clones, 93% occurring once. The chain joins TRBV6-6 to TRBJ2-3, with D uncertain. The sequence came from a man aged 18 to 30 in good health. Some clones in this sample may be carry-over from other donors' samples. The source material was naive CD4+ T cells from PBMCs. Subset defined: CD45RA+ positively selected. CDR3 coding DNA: TGTGCCAGCAGTTACTCAGGCCGTGATAGCACAGATACGCAGTATTTT. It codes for CASSYSGRDSTDTQYF.